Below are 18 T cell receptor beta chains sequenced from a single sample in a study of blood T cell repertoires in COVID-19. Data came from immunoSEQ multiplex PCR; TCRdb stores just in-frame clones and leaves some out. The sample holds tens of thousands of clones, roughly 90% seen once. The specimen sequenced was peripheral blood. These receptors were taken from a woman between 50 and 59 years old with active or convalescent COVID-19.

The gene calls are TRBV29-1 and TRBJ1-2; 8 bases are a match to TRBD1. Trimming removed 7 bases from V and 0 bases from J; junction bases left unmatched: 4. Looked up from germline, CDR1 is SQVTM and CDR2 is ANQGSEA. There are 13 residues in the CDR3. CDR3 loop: CSGDRGANYGYTF. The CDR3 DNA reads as TGCAGCGGAGACAGGGGCGCTAACTATGGCTACACCTTC.

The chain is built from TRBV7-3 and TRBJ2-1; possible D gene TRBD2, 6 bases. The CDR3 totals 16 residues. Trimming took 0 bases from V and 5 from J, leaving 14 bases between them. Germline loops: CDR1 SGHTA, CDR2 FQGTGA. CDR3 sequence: CASSLTLLAPNNEQFF. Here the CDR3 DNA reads TGTGCCAGCAGCTTAACGTTACTAGCCCCTAACAATGAGCAGTTCTTC.

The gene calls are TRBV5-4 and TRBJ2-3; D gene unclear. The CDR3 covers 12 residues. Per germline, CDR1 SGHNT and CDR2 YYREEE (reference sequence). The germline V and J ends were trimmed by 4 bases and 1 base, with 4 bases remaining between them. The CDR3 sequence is CASSTGTDTQYF. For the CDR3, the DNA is TGTGCCAGCAGCACGGGCACAGATACGCAGTATTTT.

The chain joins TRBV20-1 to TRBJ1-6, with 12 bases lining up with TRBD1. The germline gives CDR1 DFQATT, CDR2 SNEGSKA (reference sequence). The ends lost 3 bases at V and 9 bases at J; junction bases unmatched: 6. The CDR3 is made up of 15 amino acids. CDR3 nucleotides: TGCAGTGCTAGTGACCCGGGACAGGGGGCTTCACCCCTCCACTTT. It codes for CSASDPGQGASPLHF.

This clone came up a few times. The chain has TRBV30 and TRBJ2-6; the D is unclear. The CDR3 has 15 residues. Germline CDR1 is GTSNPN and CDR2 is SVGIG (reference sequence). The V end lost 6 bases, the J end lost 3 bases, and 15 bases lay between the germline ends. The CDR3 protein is CACHAVHFGANVLTF. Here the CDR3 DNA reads TGTGCCTGCCACGCTGTACATTTTGGGGCCAACGTCCTGACTTTC.

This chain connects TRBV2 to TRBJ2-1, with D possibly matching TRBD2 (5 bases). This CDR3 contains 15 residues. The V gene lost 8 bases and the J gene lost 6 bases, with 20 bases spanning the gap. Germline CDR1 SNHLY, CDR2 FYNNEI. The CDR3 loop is CASPVGAMGVNEQFF. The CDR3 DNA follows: TGTGCCAGCCCAGTGGGAGCCATGGGAGTCAATGAGCAGTTCTTC.

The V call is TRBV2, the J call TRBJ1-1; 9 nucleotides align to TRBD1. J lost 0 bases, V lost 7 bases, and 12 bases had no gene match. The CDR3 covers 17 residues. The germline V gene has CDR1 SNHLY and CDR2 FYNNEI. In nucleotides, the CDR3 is TGTGCCAGCACCCCTAGGTTGGGGACAGGGATGAACACTGAAGCTTTCTTT. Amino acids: CASTPRLGTGMNTEAFF.

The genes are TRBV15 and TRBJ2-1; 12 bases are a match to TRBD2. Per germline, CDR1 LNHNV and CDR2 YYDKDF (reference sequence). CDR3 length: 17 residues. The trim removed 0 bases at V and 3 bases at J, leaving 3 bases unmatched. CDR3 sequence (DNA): TGTGCCACCAGCAGAGATTGGACTAGCGGGAACTACAATGAGCAGTTCTTC. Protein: CATSRDWTSGNYNEQFF.

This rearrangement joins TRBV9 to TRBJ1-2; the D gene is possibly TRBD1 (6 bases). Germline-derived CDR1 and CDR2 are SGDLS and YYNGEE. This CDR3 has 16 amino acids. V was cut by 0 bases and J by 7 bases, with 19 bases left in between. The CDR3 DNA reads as TGTGCCAGCAGCGTAGCTGCACAGGGTAGGGGTAGTGGCTACACCTTC. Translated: CASSVAAQGRGSGYTF.

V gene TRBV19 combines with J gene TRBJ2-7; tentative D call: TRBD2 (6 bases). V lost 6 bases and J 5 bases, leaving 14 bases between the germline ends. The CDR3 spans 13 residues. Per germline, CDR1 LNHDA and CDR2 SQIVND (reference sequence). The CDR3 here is CASSPGAVDEQYF. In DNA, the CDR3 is TGTGCCAGTAGCCCGGGAGCAGTGGACGAGCAGTACTTC.

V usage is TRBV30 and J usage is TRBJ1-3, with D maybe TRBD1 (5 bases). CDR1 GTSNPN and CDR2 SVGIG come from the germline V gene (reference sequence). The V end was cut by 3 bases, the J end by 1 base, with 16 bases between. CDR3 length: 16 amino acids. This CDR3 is CAWRRIQGLSGNTIYF. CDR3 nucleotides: TGTGCCTGGAGGCGAATCCAGGGTTTGTCTGGAAACACCATATATTTT.

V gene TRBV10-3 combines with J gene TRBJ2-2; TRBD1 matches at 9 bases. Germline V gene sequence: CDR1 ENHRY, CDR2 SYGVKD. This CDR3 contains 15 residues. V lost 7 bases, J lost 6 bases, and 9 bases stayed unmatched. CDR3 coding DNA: TGTGCCATCACTCCGGGACAGGGTTTTCCCGGGGAGCTGTTTTTT. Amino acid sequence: CAITPGQGFPGELFF.

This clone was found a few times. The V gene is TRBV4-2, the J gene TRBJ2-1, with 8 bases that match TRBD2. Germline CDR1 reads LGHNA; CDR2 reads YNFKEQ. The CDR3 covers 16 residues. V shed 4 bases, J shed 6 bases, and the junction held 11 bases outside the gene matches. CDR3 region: CASSPLGTSGTNEQFF. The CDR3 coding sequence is TGTGCCAGCAGCCCACTGGGTACTAGCGGAACCAATGAGCAGTTCTTC.

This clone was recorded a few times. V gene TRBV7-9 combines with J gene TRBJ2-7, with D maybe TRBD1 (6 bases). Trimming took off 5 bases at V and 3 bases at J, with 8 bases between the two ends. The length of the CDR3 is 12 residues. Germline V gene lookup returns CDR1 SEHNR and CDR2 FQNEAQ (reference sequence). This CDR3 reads CASSRQVYEQYF. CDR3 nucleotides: TGTGCCAGCAGCCGACAGGTCTACGAGCAGTACTTC.

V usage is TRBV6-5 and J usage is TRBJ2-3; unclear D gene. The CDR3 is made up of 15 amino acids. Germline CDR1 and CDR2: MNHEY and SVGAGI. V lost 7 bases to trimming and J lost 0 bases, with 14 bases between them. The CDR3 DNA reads TGTGCCAGCACCAAGCACGTTGGTAGCACAGATACGCAGTATTTT. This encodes CASTKHVGSTDTQYF.

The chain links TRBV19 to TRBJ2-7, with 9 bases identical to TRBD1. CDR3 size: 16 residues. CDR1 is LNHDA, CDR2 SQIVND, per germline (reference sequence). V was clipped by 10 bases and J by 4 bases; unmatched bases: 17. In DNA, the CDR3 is TGTGCCACGAGGGCTCTGACCGGGACAGGGACATACGAGCAGTACTTC. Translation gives CATRALTGTGTYEQYF. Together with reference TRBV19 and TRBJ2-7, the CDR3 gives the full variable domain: DGGITQSPKYLFRKEGQNVTLSCEQNLNHDAMYWYRQDPGQGLRLIYYSQIVNDFQKGDIAEGYSVSREKKESFPLTVTSAQKNPTAFYLCATRALTGTGTYEQYFGPGTRLTVT.

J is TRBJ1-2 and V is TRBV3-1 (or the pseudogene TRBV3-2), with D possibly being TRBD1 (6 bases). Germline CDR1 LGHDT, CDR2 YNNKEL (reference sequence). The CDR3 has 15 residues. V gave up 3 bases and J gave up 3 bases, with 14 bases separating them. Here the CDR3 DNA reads TGTGCCAGCAGCCATCAGGGCAGGGGTGACTATGGCTACACCTTC. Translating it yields CASSHQGRGDYGYTF.

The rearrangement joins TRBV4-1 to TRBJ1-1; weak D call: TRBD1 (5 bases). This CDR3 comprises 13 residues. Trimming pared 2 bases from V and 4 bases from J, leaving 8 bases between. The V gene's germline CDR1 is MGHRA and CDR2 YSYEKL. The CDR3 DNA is TGCGCCAGCAGCCAACTCGGGGGCACTGAAGCTTTCTTT. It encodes CASSQLGGTEAFF.